This T cell receptor (beta chain) was observed in a study of cytomegalovirus exposure and HLA in healthy donors. Points from the study as a whole: Cytomegalovirus status was reportedly diagnosed by the classifier with high sensitivity and specificity. A few of the chains that were CMV-associated were confirmed in vitro to be specific for CMV antigens.

PCR primers comprised 60 Vbeta and 13 Jbeta primers. The data were produced by immunoSEQ multiplex PCR, yet TCRdb's version contains in-frame clones alone and is incomplete. Among fewer than 140,000 clones, roughly four fifths were seen once, and the ten largest hold 1.5% to 2%. As regards this clone: Its cognate antigen is unknown.

The receptor was derived from a man aged 45 to 65 in good health and CMV-seronegative. The specimen was PBMCs.

This CDR3 reads CASSSSGGSGNTIYF. DNA of the CDR3: TGCGCCAGCAGCTCTTCGGGAGGATCTGGAAACACCATATATTTT. The chain employs TRBV5-1 and TRBJ1-3; D ambiguous. This CDR3 comprises 15 residues. Between the trimmed V and J ends, which lost 3 bases and 1 base, there was a span of 11 bases. Germline V gene sequence: CDR1 SGHRS, CDR2 YFSETQ.